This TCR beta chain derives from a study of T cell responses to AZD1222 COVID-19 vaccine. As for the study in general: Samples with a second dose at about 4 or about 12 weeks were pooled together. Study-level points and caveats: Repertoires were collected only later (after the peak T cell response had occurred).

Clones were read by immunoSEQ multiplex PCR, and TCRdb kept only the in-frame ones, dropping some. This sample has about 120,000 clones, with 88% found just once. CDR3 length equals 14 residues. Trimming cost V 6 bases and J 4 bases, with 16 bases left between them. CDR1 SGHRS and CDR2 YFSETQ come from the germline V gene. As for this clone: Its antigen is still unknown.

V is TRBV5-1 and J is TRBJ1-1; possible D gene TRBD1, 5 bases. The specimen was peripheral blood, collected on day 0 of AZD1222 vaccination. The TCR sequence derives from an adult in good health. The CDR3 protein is CASTESSGTTEAFF. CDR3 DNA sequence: TGCGCCAGCACCGAGTCTAGTGGGACCACTGAAGCTTTCTTT.